This passage covers 8 T cell receptor beta chains from one sample sequenced in a study of vaccination effects on CD4 cells after COVID-19. Generated by immunoSEQ multiplex PCR, the TCRdb table keeps only in-frame clones and is missing some. The table has fewer than 55,000 clones, around 80% seen once. Their target antigens are unknown. Cells that had been cultured for less than 13 days were the source of isolated CD4+ T cells. By PCR, the person was confirmed to have had SARS-CoV-2 infection between March and December 2020. Two-dose BNT162b2 or mRNA-1273 vaccination was given to participants. Specimen: CD4+ T cells from PBMCs cultured without peptide, collected after COVID-19 vaccination. These receptors were taken from a human donor who had a prior SARS-CoV-2 infection.

This chain connects TRBV5-4 to TRBJ1-1; unclear D gene. The germline V and J ends were trimmed by 3 bases and 3 bases, with 15 bases remaining between them. CDR1 is SGHNT and CDR2 is YYREEE in the germline V gene (reference sequence). The CDR3 loop spans 15 amino acids. DNA for the CDR3: TGTGCCAGCAGCTGGTCCATTGACGGATACACTGAAGCTTTCTTT. It translates to CASSWSIDGYTEAFF.

The rearrangement uses TRBV18 and TRBJ2-7; no reliable D call. The V end lost 6 bases, the J end lost 0 bases, and 15 bases lay between the germline ends. The CDR3 consists of 15 residues. Germline lookup yields CDR1 KGHSH and CDR2 LQKENI. DNA of the CDR3: TGTGCCAGCTCCGACCGGCTCGATACCTCCTACGAGCAGTACTTC. It translates to CASSDRLDTSYEQYF. Combining the CDR3 with reference TRBV18 and TRBJ2-7 gives the whole variable domain NAGVMQNPRHLVRRRGQEARLRCSPMKGHSHVYWYRQLPEEGLKFMVYLQKENIIDESGMPKERFSAEFPKEGPSILRIQQVVRGDSAAYFCASSDRLDTSYEQYFGPGTRLTVT.

This chain connects TRBV5-4 to TRBJ1-4; TRBD1 aligns across 7 bases. CDR3 size: 17 residues. Germline V gene sequence: CDR1 SGHNT, CDR2 YYREEE (reference sequence). V was pared by 0 bases and J by 10 bases, with 15 bases of the junction left unmatched. This CDR3 reads CASSLATGGTVVGKLFF. The CDR3 nucleotides are TGTGCCAGCAGCTTGGCTACGGGGGGGACAGTTGTCGGAAAACTGTTTTTT.

CDR3 amino acids: CASSPARLTIRDRESDTQYF. The CDR3 nucleotides are TGTGCCAGCTCACCAGCGCGATTGACTATCCGGGACAGGGAGTCAGATACGCAGTATTTT. The rearrangement uses TRBV18 and TRBJ2-3; TRBD1 matches at 9 bases. Looked up from germline, CDR1 is KGHSH and CDR2 is LQKENI. V was clipped by 2 bases and J by 4 bases; unmatched bases: 19. This CDR3 is 20 amino acids long.

The V and J genes are TRBV9 and TRBJ1-5, with no clear D. This CDR3 comprises 15 residues. Germline V lookup: CDR1 SGDLS, CDR2 YYNGEE. The V gene lost 4 bases and the J gene lost 3 bases, with 14 bases spanning the gap. CDR3 DNA sequence: TGTGCCAGCAGCTCAAGCGGGCGGATCAATCAGCCCCAGCATTTT. This codes for CASSSSGRINQPQHF.

The chain links TRBV30 to TRBJ2-5, with D perhaps matching TRBD2 (6 bases). The CDR3 consists of 13 residues. V shed 5 bases and J shed 5 bases, with 15 bases lying between them. CDR1 and CDR2 from the germline V gene are GTSNPN and SVGIG (reference sequence). The CDR3 sequence is CAWAVGGAETQYF. In DNA, the CDR3 is TGTGCCTGGGCCGTCGGCGGGGCGGAGACCCAGTACTTC. The full variable domain, its missing parts supplied by reference TRBV30 and TRBJ2-5, is SQTIHQWPATLVQPVGSPLSLECTVEGTSNPNLYWYRQAAGRGLQLLFYSVGIGQISSEVPQNLSASRPQDRQFILSSKKLLLSDSGFYLCAWAVGGAETQYFGPGTRLLVL.

V gene TRBV19 combines with J gene TRBJ2-3; the D gene is possibly TRBD2 (6 bases). Germline-derived CDR1 and CDR2 are LNHDA and SQIVND (reference sequence). This CDR3 comprises 12 residues. V dropped 6 bases and J dropped 9 bases, with 13 bases sitting between them. The CDR3 DNA is TGTGCCAGTAGCGGGAGTTCACTCACGCAGTATTTT. Translation gives CASSGSSLTQYF.

The chain combines TRBV10-3 with TRBJ2-1; D is uncertain. Between the trimmed V and J ends, which lost 3 bases and 5 bases, there was a span of 17 bases. The CDR3 contains 16 residues. From germline, CDR1 is ENHRY and CDR2 SYGVKD. The DNA for the CDR3 is TGTGCCATCAGTGAAGCTGTGGTAGCCCCCAACAATGAGCAGTTCTTC. It codes for CAISEAVVAPNNEQFF.